This T cell receptor (beta chain) was sequenced during a study of shared clonotypes between healthy human individuals. Study information: The donor group consisted of a couple of women and a few men, aged 18 to 49. Three CD4 naive, three CD4 memory, two CD8 naive and one CD8 memory plate were used per donor. Broader study findings: Measured sharing among donors was expected to vary with sequencing depth. Collection of samples was limited to blood; tissue repertoires likely differ.

The data were produced by immunoSEQ multiplex PCR, yet TCRdb's version contains in-frame clones alone and is incomplete. The repertoire holds about 2.1 million clones, with roughly 93% as singletons. A word on this clone: The antigen is not known.

The naive CD8 population came from CD45RO-negative cells selected for CCR7, without terminally differentiated effector memory CD45RA+ cells. Trimming stripped 6 bases from V and 4 bases from J, with 13 bases between. Germline V gives CDR1 SGHRS, CDR2 YFSETQ. This CDR3 is 14 amino acids long. The genes are TRBV5-1 and TRBJ1-4; D is uncertain. Sequencing input: naive CD8+ T cells from PBMCs. This TCR was recovered from a man aged 18 to 29 in good health. Some clones in this sample may be carry-over from other donors' samples. The CDR3 protein is CASTTYGNNEKLFF. The CDR3 DNA follows: TGCGCCAGCACCACATACGGTAATAATGAAAAACTGTTTTTT.